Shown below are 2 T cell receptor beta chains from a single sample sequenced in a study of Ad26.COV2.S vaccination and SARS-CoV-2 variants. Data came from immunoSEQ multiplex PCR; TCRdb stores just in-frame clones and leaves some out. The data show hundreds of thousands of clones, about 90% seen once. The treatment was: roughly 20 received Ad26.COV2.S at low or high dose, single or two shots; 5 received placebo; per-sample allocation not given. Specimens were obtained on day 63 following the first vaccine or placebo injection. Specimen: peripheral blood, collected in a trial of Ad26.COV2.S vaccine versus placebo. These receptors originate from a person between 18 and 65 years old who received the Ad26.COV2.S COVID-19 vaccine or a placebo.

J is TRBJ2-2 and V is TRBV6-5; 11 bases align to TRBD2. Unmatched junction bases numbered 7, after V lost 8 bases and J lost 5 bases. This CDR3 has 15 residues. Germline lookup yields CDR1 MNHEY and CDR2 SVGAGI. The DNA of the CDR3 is TGTGCCAGCGGGCTAGCGGGAGGAGGGACCGGGGAGCTGTTTTTT. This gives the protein CASGLAGGGTGELFF.

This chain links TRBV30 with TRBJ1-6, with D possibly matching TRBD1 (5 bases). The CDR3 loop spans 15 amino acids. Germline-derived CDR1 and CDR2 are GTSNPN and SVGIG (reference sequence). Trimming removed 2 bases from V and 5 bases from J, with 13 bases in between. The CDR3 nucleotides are TGTGCCTGGAGTTATAACAGGCCGCATAATTCACCCCTCCACTTT. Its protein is CAWSYNRPHNSPLHF.